This TCR beta chain emerged from a study of T cells in Graves' hyperthyroidism and ophthalmopathy. Study-level points and caveats: Most thyroid clonotypes with frequency above 0.001 were detected in blood.

Regions amplified from RNA transcripts were the TCR beta CDR3 regions. Initially, a first-round RT-PCR of the TCR CDR3 employed the HTBI primer set. TCRdb re-derived calls from the multiplex PCR reads in MiXCR, one entry per CDR3 protein. The repertoire has over 200,000 distinct CDR3 sequences, roughly 18% of them found once; the top ten carry 50%. There are 16 residues in the CDR3. The V and J ends lost 4 bases and 0 bases, in that order; junction bases with no gene match: 8. The germline V gene encodes CDR1 SGDLS and CDR2 YYNGEE. Note on this clonotype: Its antigen is as yet unknown.

The sequence was collected from a man in his fifties with Graves' hyperthyroidism. The chain has TRBV9 and TRBJ2-3; TRBD1 matches at 7 bases. Input material: blood. This CDR3 is CASSLNPGQSTDTQYF. The CDR3 region has the DNA TGTGCCAGCAGCCTTAATCCGGGACAGAGCACAGATACGCAGTATTTT.